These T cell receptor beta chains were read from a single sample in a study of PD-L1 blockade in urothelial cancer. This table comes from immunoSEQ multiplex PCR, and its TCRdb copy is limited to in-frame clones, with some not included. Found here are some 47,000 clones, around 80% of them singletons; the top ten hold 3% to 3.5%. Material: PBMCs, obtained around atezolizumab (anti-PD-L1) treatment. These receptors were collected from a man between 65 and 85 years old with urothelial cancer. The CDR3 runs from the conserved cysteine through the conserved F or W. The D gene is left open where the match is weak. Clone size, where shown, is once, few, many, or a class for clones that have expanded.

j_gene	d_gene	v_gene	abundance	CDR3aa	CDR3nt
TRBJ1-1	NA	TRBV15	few	CATSSALGPTEAFF	TGTGCCACCAGCTCCGCGTTGGGGCCCACTGAAGCTTTCTTT
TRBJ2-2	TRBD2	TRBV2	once	CASNERGIGELFF	TGTGCCAGCAATGAGCGGGGAATCGGGGAGCTGTTTTTT
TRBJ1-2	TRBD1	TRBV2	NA	CASRVGGNGYTF	TGTGCCAGCAGAGTAGGGGGCAATGGCTACACCTTC
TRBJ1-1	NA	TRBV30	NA	CAWSEELNTEAFF	TGTGCCTGGAGTGAGGAGTTGAACACTGAAGCTTTCTTT
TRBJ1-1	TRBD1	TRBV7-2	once	CASSRQGALVTEAFF	TGTGCCAGCAGCCGACAGGGGGCCCTTGTCACTGAAGCTTTCTTT
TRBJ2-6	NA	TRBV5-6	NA	CASSPWAGAGANVLTF	TGTGCCAGCAGCCCCTGGGCAGGGGCTGGGGCCAACGTCCTGACTTTC
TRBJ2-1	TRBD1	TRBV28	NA	CASSDMGQGFNEQFF	TGTGCCAGCAGCGACATGGGACAGGGCTTCAATGAGCAGTTCTTC
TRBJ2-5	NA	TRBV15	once	CATSRGGGETQYF	TGTGCCACCAGCAGAGGGGGCGGAGAGACCCAGTACTTC
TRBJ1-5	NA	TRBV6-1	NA	CASEPGYNQPQHF	TGTGCCAGCGAGCCCGGGTACAATCAGCCCCAGCATTTT
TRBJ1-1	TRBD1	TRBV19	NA	CASSIEPGGNTEAFF	TGTGCCAGTAGTATAGAGCCAGGGGGGAACACTGAAGCTTTCTTT
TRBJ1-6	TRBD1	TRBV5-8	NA	CASPGQGLYNSPLHF	TGTGCCAGCCCGGGACAGGGTCTTTATAATTCACCCCTCCACTTT
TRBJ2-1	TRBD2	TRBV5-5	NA	CASSKTGLSMNEQFF	TGTGCCAGCAGCAAGACGGGACTAAGTATGAATGAGCAGTTCTTC
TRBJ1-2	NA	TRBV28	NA	CASSSALGGYTF	TGTGCCAGCAGTTCTGCCCTAGGTGGCTACACCTTC
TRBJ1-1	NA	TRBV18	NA	CASSPRDSQSSTEAFF	TGTGCCAGCTCACCTCGGGACTCACAATCAAGCACTGAAGCTTTCTTT
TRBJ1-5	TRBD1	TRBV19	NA	CASRDRINQPQHF	TGTGCCAGTAGGGACAGGATCAATCAGCCCCAGCATTTT
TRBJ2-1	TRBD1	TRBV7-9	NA	CASSLGQGRSYNEQFF	TGTGCCAGCAGCTTAGGACAGGGGCGCTCCTACAATGAGCAGTTCTTC
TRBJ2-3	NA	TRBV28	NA	CASSGWDTQYF	TGTGCCAGCAGCGGGTGGGATACGCAGTATTTT
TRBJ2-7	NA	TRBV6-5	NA	CASSYADKAIPYEQYF	TGTGCCAGCAGTTACGCAGACAAAGCCATCCCCTACGAGCAGTACTTC
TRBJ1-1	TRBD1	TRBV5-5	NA	CASSRTGGPWEAFF	TGTGCCAGCAGCAGGACAGGGGGCCCCTGGGAAGCTTTCTTT
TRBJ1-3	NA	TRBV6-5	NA	CASSQQTSGNTIYF	TGTGCCAGCAGTCAACAAACCTCTGGAAACACCATATATTTT
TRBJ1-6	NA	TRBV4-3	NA	CASRGRVGDSPLHF	TGCGCCAGCAGAGGAAGGGTAGGGGATTCACCCCTCCACTTT
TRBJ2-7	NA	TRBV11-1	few	CASSLVDRASYEQYF	TGTGCCAGCAGCTTAGTGGACAGAGCTTCCTACGAGCAGTACTTC
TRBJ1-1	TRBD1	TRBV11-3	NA	CASSLDRTGEAFF	TGTGCCAGCAGCTTAGATCGGACAGGAGAAGCTTTCTTT
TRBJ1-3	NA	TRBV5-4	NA	CAAQAGVSGNTIYF	TGTGCCGCTCAAGCAGGGGTCTCTGGAAACACCATATATTTT
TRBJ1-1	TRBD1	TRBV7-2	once	CASSLEAQGGTEAFF	TGTGCCAGCAGCTTAGAGGCTCAGGGGGGCACTGAAGCTTTCTTT
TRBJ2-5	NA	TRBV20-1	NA	CSASVQLAQYF	TGCAGTGCTAGCGTTCAACTGGCCCAGTACTTC
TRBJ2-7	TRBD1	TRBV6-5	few	CASSSGTGLYEQYF	TGTGCCAGCAGTTCCGGGACAGGTTTATACGAGCAGTACTTC
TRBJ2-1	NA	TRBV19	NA	CASSIPSGQVTYNEQFF	TGTGCCAGTAGTATACCCTCAGGGCAGGTCACCTACAATGAGCAGTTCTTC
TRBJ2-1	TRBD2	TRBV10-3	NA	CATRGSGGDNEQFF	TGTGCCACCAGGGGTAGCGGGGGGGACAATGAGCAGTTCTTC
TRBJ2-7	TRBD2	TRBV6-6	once	CASRSSGRMNEQYF	TGTGCCAGCAGATCTAGCGGGAGAATGAACGAGCAGTACTTC
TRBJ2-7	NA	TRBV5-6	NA	CASSLERRLSYEQYF	TGTGCCAGCAGCTTGGAGCGTCGCCTCTCCTACGAGCAGTACTTC
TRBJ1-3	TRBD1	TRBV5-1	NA	CASSLVGQGSGNTIYF	TGCGCCAGCAGCTTGGTGGGACAGGGATCTGGAAACACCATATATTTT
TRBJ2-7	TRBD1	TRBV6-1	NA	CASSERTGSSYEQYF	TGTGCCAGCAGTGAACGGACAGGGAGCTCCTACGAGCAGTACTTC
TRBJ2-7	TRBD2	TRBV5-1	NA	CASSGGGGNYEQYF	TGCGCCAGCAGCGGGGGCGGGGGGAACTACGAGCAGTACTTC
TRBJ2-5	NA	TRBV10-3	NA	CAIRPRESETQYF	TGTGCCATCAGACCACGAGAATCGGAGACCCAGTACTTC
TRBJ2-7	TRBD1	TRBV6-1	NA	CATTPPGQATYEQYF	TGTGCCACCACCCCCCCGGGACAGGCCACCTACGAGCAGTACTTC
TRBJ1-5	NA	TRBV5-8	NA	CASRGLNQPQHF	TGTGCCAGCAGAGGACTTAATCAGCCCCAGCATTTT
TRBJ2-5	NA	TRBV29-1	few	CSFTGIYQETQYF	TGCAGCTTCACAGGGATTTACCAAGAGACCCAGTACTTC
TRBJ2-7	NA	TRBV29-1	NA	CSVADQREQYF	TGCAGCGTAGCAGACCAGAGGGAGCAGTACTTC